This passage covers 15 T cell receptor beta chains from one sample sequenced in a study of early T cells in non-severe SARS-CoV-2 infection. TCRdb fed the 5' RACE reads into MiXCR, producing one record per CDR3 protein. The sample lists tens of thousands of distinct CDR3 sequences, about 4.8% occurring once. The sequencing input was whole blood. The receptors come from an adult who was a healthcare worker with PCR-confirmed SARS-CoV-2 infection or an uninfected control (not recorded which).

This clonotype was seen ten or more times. The CDR3 sequence: CASSLVGDRAYEQYF. The CDR3, as DNA: TGCGCCAGCAGCTTGGTGGGGGATAGGGCCTACGAGCAGTACTTC. This chain uses TRBV5-1 with TRBJ2-7; D is possibly TRBD1 or TRBD2 (5 bases each). CDR1 and CDR2 (germline): SGHRS, YFSETQ. V lost 0 bases and J lost 2, with 12 bases in between. The CDR3 length is 15 residues.

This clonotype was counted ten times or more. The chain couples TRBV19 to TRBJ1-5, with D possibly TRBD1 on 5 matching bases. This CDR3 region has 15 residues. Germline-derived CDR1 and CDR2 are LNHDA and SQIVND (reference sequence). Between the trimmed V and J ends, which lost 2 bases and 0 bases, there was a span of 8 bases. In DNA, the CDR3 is TGTGCCAGTAGTATATCCGGGGGTAGCAATCAGCCCCAGCATTTT. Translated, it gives CASSISGGSNQPQHF.

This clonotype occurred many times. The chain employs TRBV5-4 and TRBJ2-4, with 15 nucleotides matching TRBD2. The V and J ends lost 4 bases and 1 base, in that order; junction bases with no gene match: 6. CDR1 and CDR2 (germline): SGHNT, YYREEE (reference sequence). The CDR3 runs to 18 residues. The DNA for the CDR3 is TGTGCCAGCAGCACGGGACTAGCGGGGGGAAGGGCCAAAAACATTCAGTACTTC. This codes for CASSTGLAGGRAKNIQYF.

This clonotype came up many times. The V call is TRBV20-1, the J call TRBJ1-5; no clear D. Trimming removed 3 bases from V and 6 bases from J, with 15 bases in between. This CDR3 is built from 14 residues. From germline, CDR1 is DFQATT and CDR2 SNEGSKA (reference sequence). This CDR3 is CSARSKVGGQPQHF. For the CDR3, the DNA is TGCAGTGCTAGGAGCAAAGTGGGAGGTCAGCCCCAGCATTTT.

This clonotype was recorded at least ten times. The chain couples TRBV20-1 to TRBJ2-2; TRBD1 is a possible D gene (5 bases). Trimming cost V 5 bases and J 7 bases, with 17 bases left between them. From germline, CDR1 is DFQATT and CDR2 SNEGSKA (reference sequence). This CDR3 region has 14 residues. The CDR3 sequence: CSASRSTVNGELFF. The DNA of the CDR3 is TGCAGTGCTTCCCGATCGACAGTTAACGGGGAGCTGTTTTTT.

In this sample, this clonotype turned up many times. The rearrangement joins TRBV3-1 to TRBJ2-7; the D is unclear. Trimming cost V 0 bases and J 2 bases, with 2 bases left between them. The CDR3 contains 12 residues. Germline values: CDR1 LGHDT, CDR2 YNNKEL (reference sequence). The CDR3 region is CASSQDTYEQYF. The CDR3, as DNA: TGTGCCAGCAGCCAAGATACCTACGAGCAGTACTTC.

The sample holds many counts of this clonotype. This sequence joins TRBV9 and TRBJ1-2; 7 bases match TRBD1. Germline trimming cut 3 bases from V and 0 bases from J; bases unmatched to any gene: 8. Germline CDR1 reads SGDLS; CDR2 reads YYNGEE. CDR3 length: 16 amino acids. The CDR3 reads CASSGQGASSNYGYTF. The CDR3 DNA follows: TGTGCCAGCAGCGGACAGGGTGCATCTTCTAACTATGGCTACACCTTC.

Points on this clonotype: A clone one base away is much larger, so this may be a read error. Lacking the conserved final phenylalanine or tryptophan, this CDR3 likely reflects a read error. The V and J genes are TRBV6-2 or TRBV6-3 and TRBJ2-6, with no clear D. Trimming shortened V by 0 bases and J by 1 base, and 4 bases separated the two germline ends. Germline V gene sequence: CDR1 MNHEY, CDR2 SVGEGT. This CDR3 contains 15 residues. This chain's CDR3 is CASSYSVSGANVLTL. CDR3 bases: TGTGCCAGCAGTTACTCCGTGTCTGGGGCCAACGTCCTGACTTTG.

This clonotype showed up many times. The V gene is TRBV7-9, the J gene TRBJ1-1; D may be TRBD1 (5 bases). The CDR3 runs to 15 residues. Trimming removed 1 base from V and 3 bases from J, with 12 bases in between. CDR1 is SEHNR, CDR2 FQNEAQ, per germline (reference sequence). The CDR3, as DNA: TGTGCCAGCAGCTTAGTGGCAGGGAGTGACACTGAAGCTTTCTTT. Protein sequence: CASSLVAGSDTEAFF.

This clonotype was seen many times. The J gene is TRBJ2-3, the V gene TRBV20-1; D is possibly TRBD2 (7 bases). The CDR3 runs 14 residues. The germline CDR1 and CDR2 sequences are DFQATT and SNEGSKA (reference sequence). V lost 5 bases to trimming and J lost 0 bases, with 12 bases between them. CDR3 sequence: CSAQRGGSTDTQYF. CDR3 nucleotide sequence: TGCAGTGCTCAAAGGGGGGGTAGCACAGATACGCAGTATTTT.

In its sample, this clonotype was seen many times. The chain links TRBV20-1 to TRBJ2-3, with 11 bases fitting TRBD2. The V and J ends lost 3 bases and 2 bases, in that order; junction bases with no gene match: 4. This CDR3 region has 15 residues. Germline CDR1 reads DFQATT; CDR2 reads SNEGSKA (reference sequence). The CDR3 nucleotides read TGCAGTGCTAGGCAGGGACTAGCGGACACAGATACGCAGTATTTT. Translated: CSARQGLADTDTQYF.

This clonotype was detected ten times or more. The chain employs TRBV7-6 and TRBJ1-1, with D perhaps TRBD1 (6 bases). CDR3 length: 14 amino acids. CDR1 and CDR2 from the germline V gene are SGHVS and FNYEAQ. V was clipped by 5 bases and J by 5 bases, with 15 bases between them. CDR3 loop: CASSLTTGRTEAFF. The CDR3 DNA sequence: TGTGCCAGCAGCCTCACGACAGGTCGGACTGAAGCTTTCTTT.

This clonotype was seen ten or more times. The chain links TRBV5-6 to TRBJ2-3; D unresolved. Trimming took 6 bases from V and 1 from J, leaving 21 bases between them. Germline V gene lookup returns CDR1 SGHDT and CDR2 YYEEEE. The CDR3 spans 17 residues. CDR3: CASNPRILGFGTDTQYF. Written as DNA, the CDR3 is TGTGCCAGCAACCCTCGGATTCTGGGGTTCGGCACAGATACGCAGTATTTT.

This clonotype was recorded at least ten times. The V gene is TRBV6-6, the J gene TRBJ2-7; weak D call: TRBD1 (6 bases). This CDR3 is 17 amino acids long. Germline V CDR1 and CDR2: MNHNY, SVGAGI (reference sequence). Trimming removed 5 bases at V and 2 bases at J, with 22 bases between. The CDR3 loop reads CASSSYAPGEGAYEQYF. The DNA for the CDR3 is TGTGCCAGCAGTAGCTACGCGCCCGGCGAGGGGGCCTACGAGCAGTACTTC.

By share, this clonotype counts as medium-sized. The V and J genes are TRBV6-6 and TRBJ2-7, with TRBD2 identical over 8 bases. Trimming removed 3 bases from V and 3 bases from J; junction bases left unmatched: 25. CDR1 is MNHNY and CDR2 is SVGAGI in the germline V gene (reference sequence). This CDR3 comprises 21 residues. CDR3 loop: CASSYKTERRSTGTSFYEQYF. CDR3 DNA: TGTGCCAGCAGTTATAAAACAGAAAGACGATCCACCGGGACTAGTTTCTACGAGCAGTACTTC.